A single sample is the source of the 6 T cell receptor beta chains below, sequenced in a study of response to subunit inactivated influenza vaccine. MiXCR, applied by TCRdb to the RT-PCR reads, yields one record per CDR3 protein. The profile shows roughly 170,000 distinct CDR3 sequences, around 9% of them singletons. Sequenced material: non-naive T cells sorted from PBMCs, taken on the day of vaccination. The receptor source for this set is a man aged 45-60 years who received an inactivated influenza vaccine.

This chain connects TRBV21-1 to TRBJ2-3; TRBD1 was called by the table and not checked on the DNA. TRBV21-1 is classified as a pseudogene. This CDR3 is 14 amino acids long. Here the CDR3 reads CASSKGPGPDTQYF. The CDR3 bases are TGTGCCAGCAGCAAAGGTCCAGGGCCAGATACGCAGTATTTT.

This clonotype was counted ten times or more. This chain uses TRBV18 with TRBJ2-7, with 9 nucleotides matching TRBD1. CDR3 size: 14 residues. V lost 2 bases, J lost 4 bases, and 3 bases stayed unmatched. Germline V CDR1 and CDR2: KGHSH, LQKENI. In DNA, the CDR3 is TGTGCCAGCTCACCAAGACAGGGGGAATACGAGCAGTACTTC. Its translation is CASSPRQGEYEQYF.

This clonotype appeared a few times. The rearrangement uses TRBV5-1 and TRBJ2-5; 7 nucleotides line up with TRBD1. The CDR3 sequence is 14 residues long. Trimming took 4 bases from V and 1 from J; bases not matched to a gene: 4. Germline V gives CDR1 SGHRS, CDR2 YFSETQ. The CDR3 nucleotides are TGCGCCAGCAGCCTCAAGGGGGCCCAAGAGACCCAGTACTTC. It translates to CASSLKGAQETQYF.

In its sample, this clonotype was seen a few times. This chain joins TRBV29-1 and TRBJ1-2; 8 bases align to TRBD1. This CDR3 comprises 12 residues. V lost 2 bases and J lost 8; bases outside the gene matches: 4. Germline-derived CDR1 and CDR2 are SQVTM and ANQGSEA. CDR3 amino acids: CSVEQGAGGYTF. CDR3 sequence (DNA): TGCAGCGTTGAACAGGGGGCAGGAGGCTACACCTTC. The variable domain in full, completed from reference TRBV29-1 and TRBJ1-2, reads SAVISQKPSRDICQRGTSLTIQCQVDSQVTMMFWYRQQPGQSLTLIATANQGSEATYESGFVIDKFPISRPNLTFSTLTVSNMSPEDSSIYLCSVEQGAGGYTFGSGTRLTVV.

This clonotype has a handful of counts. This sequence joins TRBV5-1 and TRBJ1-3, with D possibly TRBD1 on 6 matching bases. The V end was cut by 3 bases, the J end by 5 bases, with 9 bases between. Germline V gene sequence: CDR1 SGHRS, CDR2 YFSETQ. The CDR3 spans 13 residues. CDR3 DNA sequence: TGCGCCAGCAGCTCGGACAGCCGAAACACCATATATTTT. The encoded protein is CASSSDSRNTIYF.

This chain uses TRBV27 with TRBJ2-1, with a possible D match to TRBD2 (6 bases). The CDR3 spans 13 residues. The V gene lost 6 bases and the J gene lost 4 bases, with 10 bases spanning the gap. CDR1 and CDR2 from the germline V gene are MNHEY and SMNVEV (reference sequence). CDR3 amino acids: CASRGDFYNEQFF. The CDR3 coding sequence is TGTGCCAGCAGGGGGGACTTTTACAATGAGCAGTTCTTC.